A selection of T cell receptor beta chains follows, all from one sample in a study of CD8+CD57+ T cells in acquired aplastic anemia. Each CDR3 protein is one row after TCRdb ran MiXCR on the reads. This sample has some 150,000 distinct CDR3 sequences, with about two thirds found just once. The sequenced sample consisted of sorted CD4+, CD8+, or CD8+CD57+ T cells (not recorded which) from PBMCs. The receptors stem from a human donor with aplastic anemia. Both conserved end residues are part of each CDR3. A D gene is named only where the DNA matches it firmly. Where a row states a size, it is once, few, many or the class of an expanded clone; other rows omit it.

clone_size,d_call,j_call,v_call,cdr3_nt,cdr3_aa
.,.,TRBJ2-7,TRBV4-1,TGCGCCAGCAGCCAAGCGCACGAAAGCTCCTACGAGCAGTACTTC,CASSQAHESSYEQYF
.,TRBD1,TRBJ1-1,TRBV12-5,TGTGCTAGTGGTTTCCAGGGGGCGGACACTGAAGCTTTCTTT,CASGFQGADTEAFF
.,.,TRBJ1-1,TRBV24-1,TGTGCCACCAGTGGCCCTAGGGGAACTGAAGCTTTCTTT,CATSGPRGTEAFF
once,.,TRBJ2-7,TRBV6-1,TGTGCCAGCATTGATAGGACCGAGCAGTACTTC,CASIDRTEQYF
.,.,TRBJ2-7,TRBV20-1,TGCAGTGCGGCCAGGGCGGTGGTTTACGAGCAGTACTTC,CSAARAVVYEQYF
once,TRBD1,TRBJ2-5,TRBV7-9,TGTGCCAGCAGCTTAGTCGACCCAGGGGGCAGACAAGAGACCCAGTACTTC,CASSLVDPGGRQETQYF
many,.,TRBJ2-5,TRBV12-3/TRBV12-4,TGTGCCAGCAGTTGGCGGTTTCGGGTGGGGCAAGAGACCCAGTACTTC,CASSWRFRVGQETQYF
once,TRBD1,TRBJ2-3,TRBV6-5,TGTGCCAGCAGGATGGGACAGTTTGTTTCAGATACGCAGTATTTT,CASRMGQFVSDTQYF
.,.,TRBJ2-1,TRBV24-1,TGTGCCTGCGATGATAGGTCCTACAATGAGCAGTTCTTC,CACDDRSYNEQFF
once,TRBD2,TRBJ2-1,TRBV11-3,TGTGCCAGCAGCCGACTAGCGGGGGGCAATGAGCAGTTCTTC,CASSRLAGGNEQFF
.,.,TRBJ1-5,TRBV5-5,TGTGCCAGCAGCGCGAAGGGGAGCAATCAGCCCCAGCATTTT,CASSAKGSNQPQHF
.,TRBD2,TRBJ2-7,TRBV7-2,TGTGCCAGCAGCTTAGTAGGAGCGGGATACGAGCAGTACTTC,CASSLVGAGYEQYF
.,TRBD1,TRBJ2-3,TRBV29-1,TGCAGCGTTGAAGTCCCCTCCGGGACAGGACGAAGCACAGATACGCAGTATTTT,CSVEVPSGTGRSTDTQYF
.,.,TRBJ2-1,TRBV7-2,TGTGCCAGCAGCTTAGTTCCGGGACAAACAAATGAGCAGTTCTTC,CASSLVPGQTNEQFF
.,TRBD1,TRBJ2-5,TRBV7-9,TGTGCCAGCAGTAAGGGACAGGGAACGGAGACCCAGTACTTC,CASSKGQGTETQYF
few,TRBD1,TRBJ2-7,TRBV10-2,TGCGCCAGCAGTGACGGACCCGGGACAGCAGGATACTTC,CASSDGPGTAGYF
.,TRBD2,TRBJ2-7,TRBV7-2,TGTGCCAGCAGCTTAGAGCGGGACTACGAGCAGTACTTC,CASSLERDYEQYF
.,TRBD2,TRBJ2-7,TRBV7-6,TGTGCCGGCAGCCCGAGCGGGGGGGCCAAAGTTGGCGAGCAGTACTTC,CAGSPSGGAKVGEQYF
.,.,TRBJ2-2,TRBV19,TGTGCCAGTAGCACGGGACATATGAACACCGGGGAGCTGTTTTTT,CASSTGHMNTGELFF
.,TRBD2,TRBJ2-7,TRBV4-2,TGTGCCAGCAGCCGAGGGACTAGCGGGGGGGCGAGCGAGCAGTACTTC,CASSRGTSGGASEQYF
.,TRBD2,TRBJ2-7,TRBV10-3,TGTGCCATCAGTGGGTCAGGGGAGACTAGCGGCACCTACGAGCAGTACTTC,CAISGSGETSGTYEQYF
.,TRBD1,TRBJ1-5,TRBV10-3,TGTGCCTCAGGGGGTTATAGCAATCAGCTCCAGCATTTT,CASGGYSNQLQHF
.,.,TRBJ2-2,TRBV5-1,TGCGCCAGCAGGCGGGACTTCGCGAACACCGGGGAGCTGTTTTTT,CASRRDFANTGELFF
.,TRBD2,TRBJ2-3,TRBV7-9,TGTGCCAGCACGGCAGGGAGGGGCACAGATACGCAGTATTTT,CASTAGRGTDTQYF
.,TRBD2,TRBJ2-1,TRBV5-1,TGCGCCAGCAGCTTGCAGCGGGGGGGCTTAAGTGAGCAGTTCTTC,CASSLQRGGLSEQFF
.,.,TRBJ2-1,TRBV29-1,TGCAGCGTTGAACAGGGTAAAGGCAATGAGCAGTTCTTC,CSVEQGKGNEQFF
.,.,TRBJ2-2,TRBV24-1,TGTGCCACCAGTGAGCACAGGGTTGGCGGGGAGCTGTTTTTT,CATSEHRVGGELFF
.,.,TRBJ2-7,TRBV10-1,TGCGCCAGCAGTGAGTCAAGATCCCACCCGTCCTACGAGCAGTACTTC,CASSESRSHPSYEQYF
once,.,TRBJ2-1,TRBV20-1,TGCAGTGGGGAGGCCAGTGTGCACAATGAGCAGTTCTTC,CSGEASVHNEQFF
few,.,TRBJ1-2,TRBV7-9,TGTGCCAGCAGTATGGTGGCAGGGGTCTATGGCTACACCTTC,CASSMVAGVYGYTF
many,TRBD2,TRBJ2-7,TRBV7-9,TGTGCCAGCAGCCAGACTAGCGGGAGAATCTACGAGCAGTACTTC,CASSQTSGRIYEQYF
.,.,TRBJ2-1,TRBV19,TGTGCCAGTAGCGCGGGGACACCCTGCAATGAGCAGTTCTTC,CASSAGTPCNEQFF
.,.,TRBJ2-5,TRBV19,TGTGCCAGTAAGTTTATAGCAGGGGGGCCAGAGACCCAGTACTTC,CASKFIAGGPETQYF
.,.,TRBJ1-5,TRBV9,TGTGCCAGCAGCCAGGGTTCCAGCAATCAGCCCCAGCATTTT,CASSQGSSNQPQHF
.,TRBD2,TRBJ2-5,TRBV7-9,TGTGCCAGCAGCTCCGGGACTAGATTCGGGACCCAGTACTTC,CASSSGTRFGTQYF
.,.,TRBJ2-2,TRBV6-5,TGTGCCAGCAGTTACTTTGGGAGCGCGAACACCGGGGAGCTGTTTTTT,CASSYFGSANTGELFF